This T cell receptor beta chain was captured in a study of cytomegalovirus exposure and HLA in healthy donors. Germline loops: CDR1 MNHEY, CDR2 SMNVEV (reference sequence). V trimming: 7 bases; J trimming: 12 bases; junction bases outside the gene matches: 14. CDR3 length: 13 residues. The PCR used 60 Vbeta and 13 Jbeta primers. Repertoires were generated with immunoSEQ multiplex PCR, while TCRdb's copy carries only in-frame clones and drops some. The top ten clones hold 4.5% to 7.5% of a sample with 200,000 or so clones, nearly 80% of them seen once. The origin of this receptor is a woman in her 30s in good health and CMV-seropositive. V usage is TRBV27 and J usage is TRBJ1-1, with TRBD1 matching over 7 bases. The sample consisted of PBMCs. Here the CDR3 reads CASNKAPDRETFF. CDR3 in DNA: TGTGCCAGCAACAAGGCCCCCGACAGGGAAACTTTCTTT.